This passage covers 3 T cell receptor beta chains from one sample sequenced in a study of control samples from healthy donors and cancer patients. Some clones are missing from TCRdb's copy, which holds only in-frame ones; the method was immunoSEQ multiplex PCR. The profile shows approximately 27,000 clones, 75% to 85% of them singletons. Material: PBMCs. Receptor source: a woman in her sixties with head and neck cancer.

The CDR3 sequence: CSVHETGSDQPQHF. The CDR3 DNA reads TGCAGCGTCCACGAGACAGGGTCGGATCAGCCCCAGCATTTT. The chain employs TRBV29-1 and TRBJ1-5; 7 bases are a match to TRBD1. This CDR3 is built from 14 residues. J gave up 5 bases and V 6 bases, and 10 bases lay outside the gene matches. Germline V gives CDR1 SQVTM, CDR2 ANQGSEA.

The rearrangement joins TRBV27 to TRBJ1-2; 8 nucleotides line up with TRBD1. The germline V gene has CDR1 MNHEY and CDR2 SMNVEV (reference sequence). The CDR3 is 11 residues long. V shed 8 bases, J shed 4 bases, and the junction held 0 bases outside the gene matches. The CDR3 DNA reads TGTGCCAGCGGGACAGGCTATGGCTACACCTTC. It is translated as CASGTGYGYTF.

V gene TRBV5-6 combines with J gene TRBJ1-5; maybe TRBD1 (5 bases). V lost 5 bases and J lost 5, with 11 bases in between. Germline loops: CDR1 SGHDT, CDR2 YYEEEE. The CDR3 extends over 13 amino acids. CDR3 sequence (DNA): TGTGCCAGCAGAATTTGGGGGTATCAGCCCCAGCATTTT. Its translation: CASRIWGYQPQHF.